The 27 T cell receptor beta chains given below trace back to one sample, sequenced in a study of monozygotic twins with inflammatory bowel disease. TCRdb derives one entry per CDR3 protein from the 5' RACE reads, leaving out DNA. This sample's table reports a few hundred thousand distinct CDR3 sequences. Sample: blood. These receptors originate from a human donor with ulcerative colitis or Crohn's disease, or a healthy co-twin of an affected twin (not recorded which).

This chain connects TRBV5-1 to TRBJ1-3. CDR3 length: 17 residues. Per germline, CDR1 SGHRS and CDR2 YFSETQ. This chain's CDR3 is CASSLGFGDSLGNTIYF. Variable domain in full (rest from reference TRBV5-1 and TRBJ1-3): KAGVTQTPRYLIKTRGQQVTLSCSPISGHRSVSWYQQTPGQGLQFLFEYFSETQRNKGNFPGRFSGRQFSNSRSEMNVSTLELGDSALYLCASSLGFGDSLGNTIYFGEGSWLTVV.

The rearrangement joins TRBV12-3 or TRBV12-4 to TRBJ2-3; TCRdb's D gene call, TRBD2, goes unchecked for lack of DNA. The CDR3 contains 14 residues. CDR3 residues: CASRRTSGGNTQYF.

The rearrangement joins TRBV15 to TRBJ2-1. The CDR3 spans 16 residues. The germline V gene has CDR1 LNHNV and CDR2 YYDKDF (reference sequence). The CDR3 reads CATSREGISSYNEQFF.

CDR3 loop: CASSFIAKNIQYF. This chain joins TRBV5-8 and TRBJ2-4. The CDR3 spans 13 residues. Germline V CDR1 and CDR2: SGHTS, YDEGEE.

The J gene is TRBJ2-7, the V gene TRBV7-9; the D gene TCRdb calls, TRBD1, cannot be checked with no DNA. Germline V gene data show CDR1 as SEHNR and CDR2 as FQNEAQ (reference sequence). This CDR3 is 16 amino acids long. The CDR3: CASSLQQGIPSYEQYF.

V gene TRBV7-2 combines with J gene TRBJ2-1; no DNA is available, so the TRBD1 call from TCRdb remains unchecked. CDR3 length: 15 amino acids. Looked up from germline, CDR1 is SGHTA and CDR2 is FQGNSA. This CDR3 reads CASSRQGVDSYEQFF.

V gene TRBV24-1 combines with J gene TRBJ2-3; TCRdb selects TRBD2, and the lack of DNA leaves this call unchecked. There are 13 residues in the CDR3. Germline V lookup: CDR1 KGHDR, CDR2 SFDVKD. The CDR3 loop is CATKGGFPDTQYF.

The V and J genes are TRBV5-4 and TRBJ1-1; TCRdb designates TRBD1, a call that cannot be tested without DNA. The CDR3 has 16 amino acids. Germline assignment: CDR1 SGHNT and CDR2 YYREEE (reference sequence). This CDR3 reads CASSPRQGWGDTEAFF.

CDR3 sequence reads: CSVGNPGETQYF. The chain uses TRBV29-1 and TRBJ2-5. CDR3 length equals 12 residues. The germline CDR1 and CDR2 sequences are SQVTM and ANQGSEA. The whole variable domain, filled in from reference TRBV29-1 and TRBJ2-5, reads SAVISQKPSRDICQRGTSLTIQCQVDSQVTMMFWYRQQPGQSLTLIATANQGSEATYESGFVIDKFPISRPNLTFSTLTVSNMSPEDSSIYLCSVGNPGETQYFGPGTRLLVL.

The chain couples TRBV5-1 to TRBJ2-2; TCRdb outputs TRBD2, but without DNA this stays unchecked. This CDR3 comprises 12 residues. CDR1 SGHRS and CDR2 YFSETQ come from the germline V gene. The CDR3 sequence is CASSFSGGELFF.

The rearrangement links TRBV29-1 to TRBJ2-7; TCRdb's assignment of TRBD1 cannot be checked, as there is no DNA. CDR3 length equals 15 residues. In germline, CDR1 is SQVTM, CDR2 ANQGSEA. Here the CDR3 reads CSVLTKGTGVDEQYF.

V is TRBV12-3 or TRBV12-4 and J is TRBJ2-4; the D call of TRBD2 rests on TCRdb alone, since no DNA is present to check it. The CDR3 is 12 residues long. The CDR3 reads CASSPTSNIQYF.

The chain combines TRBV2 with TRBJ2-1; no DNA is available, so the TRBD2 call from TCRdb remains unchecked. In germline, CDR1 is SNHLY, CDR2 FYNNEI. This CDR3 is built from 15 residues. The CDR3 region is CASSPASGGYNEQFF.

V usage is TRBV5-4 and J usage is TRBJ2-1. Germline V gene data show CDR1 as SGHNT and CDR2 as YYREEE (reference sequence). The CDR3 consists of 16 residues. The CDR3 sequence: CASSSGSGNSYNEQFF.

This sequence joins TRBV7-2 and TRBJ2-7; TCRdb proposes TRBD2, but this gene call is untestable without DNA. Germline assignment: CDR1 SGHTA and CDR2 FQGNSA. CDR3 size: 16 residues. The CDR3 protein is CASSRGLAGNSYEQYF.

The CDR3 loop reads CSARDFPRTYEQYF. The chain joins TRBV20-1 to TRBJ2-7; TCRdb's D gene call, TRBD1, goes unchecked for lack of DNA. There are 14 residues in the CDR3. CDR1 is DFQATT, CDR2 SNEGSKA, per germline (reference sequence).

The chain employs TRBV28 and TRBJ2-7; absent DNA, TCRdb's TRBD2 call cannot be checked. This CDR3 contains 15 residues. The germline gives CDR1 MDHEN, CDR2 SYDVKM. The CDR3 protein is CASTLGASGGYEQYF. The entire variable domain, with the rest obtained from reference TRBV28 and TRBJ2-7, is as follows: DVKVTQSSRYLVKRTGEKVFLECVQDMDHENMFWYRQDPGLGLRLIYFSYDVKMKEKGDIPEGYSVSREKKERFSLILESASTNQTSMYLCASTLGASGGYEQYFGPGTRLTVT.

The chain employs TRBV12-3 or TRBV12-4 and TRBJ2-1; TCRdb calls TRBD1, which cannot be checked without DNA. The CDR3 covers 14 residues. The CDR3 loop reads CASSRDRGIGEQFF.

This rearrangement joins TRBV4-1 to TRBJ2-7; there is no DNA to check the TCRdb D call of TRBD2. Per germline, CDR1 MGHRA and CDR2 YSYEKL. This CDR3 comprises 15 residues. The CDR3 protein is CASSQGAWASYEQYF.

The chain has TRBV29-1 and TRBJ2-3; with no DNA, the TCRdb D assignment of TRBD1 cannot be verified. Germline CDR1 SQVTM, CDR2 ANQGSEA. There are 12 residues in the CDR3. CDR3 region: CSVREWTDTQYF.

The chain links TRBV2 to TRBJ2-5; TCRdb reports TRBD2, a call that lacks DNA to check it against. The CDR3 consists of 15 residues. Germline lookup yields CDR1 SNHLY and CDR2 FYNNEI. CDR3 amino acids: CASRSRRAIKETQYF.

This CDR3 reads CASSSGTGNNSPLHF. This chain links TRBV25-1 with TRBJ1-6; the TCRdb D gene call, TRBD1, has no DNA to confirm it. This CDR3 is built from 15 residues. Germline V gene lookup returns CDR1 MGHDK and CDR2 SYGVNS.

The CDR3 spells CSARNRLAGGSTDTQYF. V usage is TRBV20-1 and J usage is TRBJ2-3; TCRdb picks TRBD2, but there is no DNA to check that call. CDR1 is DFQATT and CDR2 is SNEGSKA in the germline V gene (reference sequence). This CDR3 spans 17 amino acids.

The V and J genes are TRBV7-2 and TRBJ1-2; TCRdb returns TRBD1, unconfirmable since there is no DNA. The CDR3 is 17 residues long. Germline lookup yields CDR1 SGHTA and CDR2 FQGNSA. CDR3 sequence: CASSLARGQGGAYGYTF.

The CDR3 reads CASSQTHGVSYYNEQFF. The chain employs TRBV7-2 and TRBJ2-1. This CDR3 has 17 residues. From germline, CDR1 is SGHTA and CDR2 FQGNSA.

The chain carries TRBV3-1 and TRBJ2-7; TCRdb names TRBD1, which stays unverified in the absence of DNA. Germline assignment: CDR1 LGHDT and CDR2 YNNKEL (reference sequence). CDR3 length: 13 residues. CDR3 protein: CASSLFQGYEQYF.

This chain links TRBV4-3 with TRBJ2-1; TCRdb picks TRBD2, but there is no DNA to check that call. The CDR3 runs to 17 residues. Germline-derived CDR1 and CDR2 are LGHNA and YSLEER. The CDR3 here is CASSQDGGGARGNEQFF.